This T cell receptor beta chain originates from a study of OX40 agonist ivuxolimab in advanced cancers. About the study as a whole: Ivuxolimab was an agonistic, fully human IgG2 monoclonal antibody directed against OX40 (CD134), a costimulatory receptor. Intravenous ivuxolimab was administered to patients every 2 weeks at six dose levels: 0.01, 0.1, 0.3, 1.5, 3 and 10 mg/kg. Of the approximately 54 patients in dose escalation, 19 had hepatocellular carcinoma, some 15 had melanoma, 9 had renal cell carcinoma and 9 had head and neck cancer. In the dose-escalation cohort, around four fifths of patients were male, and the mean age was 60 years with a range of roughly 20 to 85. Prior anti-PD-1, anti-PD-L1 or anti-CTLA-4 therapy was permitted, and checkpoint inhibitors had been received by 30% to 40% of dose-escalation patients. Partial responses were achieved by three dose-escalation patients, of whom one had hepatocellular carcinoma and two had cutaneous melanoma. Peripheral TCRbeta sequencing was intended to test whether TCR sequence diversity was altered and clonal T-cell expansion was caused by ivuxolimab. The paper covers the monotherapy dose-escalation part of the phase I ivuxolimab trial, which included N ≈ 52 patients.

The trial excluded patients who had a history of autoimmune disease or who were on systemic immunosuppression. In every dose cohort, peripheral blood was drawn for TCR sequencing at baseline, cycle 4 day 1, and cycle 7 day 1. The samples were taken from a phase I, first-in-human, multicenter, open-label dose-escalation trial of ivuxolimab. Adults with locally advanced or metastatic melanoma, renal cell carcinoma, hepatocellular carcinoma or head and neck squamous cell carcinoma were enrolled in the trial. Before TCR sequencing, CD4+ and CD8+ T cells were separately sorted from peripheral blood. The CDR3 sequence holds 13 residues, the cysteine and phenylalanine included. The retained sequence is limited to the CDR3, 39 bases, with the frame set at the first base. CDR1 and CDR2 were assigned from the germline V gene as SNHLY and FYNNEI. V has 4 bases trimmed and J has 2 bases trimmed; junction bases matching no gene number 1.

With respect to this clone: What antigen it recognizes has not been identified. The input lacks base qualities; no much larger clone sits a single base away.

For sequencing of the TCRbeta CDR3 region, genomic DNA was extracted from the sorted cells. The immunoSEQ Assay was used for sequencing of TCRbeta CDR3 regions. TCRdb provides this immuneACCESS table in a form limited to in-frame rearrangements. Some clones are lacking; in checked studies, under half of them reflect an unresolved V gene, and why the rest are absent is not known. In all, the sample holds some 51,000 clones, and around 82% of those were seen once. In total, the top ten clones hold roughly 2% of the sample. Results the study describes overall, beyond this receptor: Low levels of normalized T-cell clonal expansion were also seen in some patients who did not respond. After ivuxolimab, expanded clones were on average more numerous among CD8+ T cells than among CD4+ T cells. In partial responders in the 0.1-3.0 mg/kg groups, normalized peripheral clonal expansion was found to be among the lowest, especially among CD8+ T cells. At doses from 0.1 to 3.0 mg/kg, clonal expansion was seen in both CD4+ and CD8+ blood T cells between baseline and week 6. The antigen specificity of the peripheral T cells that underwent clonal expansion was not determined.

Sequences were derived from CD4+ or CD8+ T cells sorted from blood, sampled in a trial of the OX40 agonist ivuxolimab. The sequence was obtained from an adult with an advanced solid tumor such as melanoma, head and neck, liver or kidney cancer. Rearrangement joined TRBV2 to TRBJ2-5; 7 bases in the junction line up with TRBD1. The bases read TGTGCCAGCAGTGTCAGGGGGCAAGAGACCCAGTACTTC. Its protein reads: CASSVRGQETQYF.